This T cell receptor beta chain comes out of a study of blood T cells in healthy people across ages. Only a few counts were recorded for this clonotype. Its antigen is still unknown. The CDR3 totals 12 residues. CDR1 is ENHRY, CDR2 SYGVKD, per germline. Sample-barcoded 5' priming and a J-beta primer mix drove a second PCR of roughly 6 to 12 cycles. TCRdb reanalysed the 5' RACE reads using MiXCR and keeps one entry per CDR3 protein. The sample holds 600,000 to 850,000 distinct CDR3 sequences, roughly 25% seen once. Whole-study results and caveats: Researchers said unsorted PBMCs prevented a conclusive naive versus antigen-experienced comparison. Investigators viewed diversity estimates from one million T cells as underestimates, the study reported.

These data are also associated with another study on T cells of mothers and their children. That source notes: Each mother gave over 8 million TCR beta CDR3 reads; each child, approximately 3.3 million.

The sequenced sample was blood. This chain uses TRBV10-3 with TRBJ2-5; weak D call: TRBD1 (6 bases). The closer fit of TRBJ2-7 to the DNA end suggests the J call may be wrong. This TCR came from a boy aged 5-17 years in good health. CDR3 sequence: CAITQLGGEQYF. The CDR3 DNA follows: TGTGCCATCACCCAATTAGGGGGCGAGCAGTACTTC.